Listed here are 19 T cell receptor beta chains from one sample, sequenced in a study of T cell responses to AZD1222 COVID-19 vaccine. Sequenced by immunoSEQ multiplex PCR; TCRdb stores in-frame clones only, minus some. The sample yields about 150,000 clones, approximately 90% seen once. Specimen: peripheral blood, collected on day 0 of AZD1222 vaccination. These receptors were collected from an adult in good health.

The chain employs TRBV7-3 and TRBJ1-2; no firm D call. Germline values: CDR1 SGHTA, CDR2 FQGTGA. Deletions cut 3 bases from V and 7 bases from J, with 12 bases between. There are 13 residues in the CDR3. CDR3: CASSFTPGSGYTF. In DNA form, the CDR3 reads TGTGCCAGCAGCTTTACCCCAGGATCTGGCTACACCTTC.

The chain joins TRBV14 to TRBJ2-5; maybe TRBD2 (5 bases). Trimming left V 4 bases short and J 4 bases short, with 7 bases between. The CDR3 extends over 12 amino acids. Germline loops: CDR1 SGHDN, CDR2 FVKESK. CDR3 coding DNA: TGTGCCAGCAGCCTAGAGGGAGAGACCCAGTACTTC. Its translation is CASSLEGETQYF. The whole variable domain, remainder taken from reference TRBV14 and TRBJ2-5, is EAGVTQFPSHSVIEKGQTVTLRCDPISGHDNLYWYRRVMGKEIKFLLHFVKESKQDESGMPNNRFLAERTGGTYSTLKVQPAELEDSGVYFCASSLEGETQYFGPGTRLLVL.

CDR3 residues: CASSLLGPEAFF. CDR3 nucleotide sequence: TGTGCCAGCAGTTTATTAGGGCCTGAAGCTTTCTTT. The chain carries TRBV28 and TRBJ1-1; no reliable D call. V lost 1 base and J 6 bases, leaving 6 bases between the germline ends. This CDR3 comprises 12 residues. Germline-derived CDR1 and CDR2 are MDHEN and SYDVKM.

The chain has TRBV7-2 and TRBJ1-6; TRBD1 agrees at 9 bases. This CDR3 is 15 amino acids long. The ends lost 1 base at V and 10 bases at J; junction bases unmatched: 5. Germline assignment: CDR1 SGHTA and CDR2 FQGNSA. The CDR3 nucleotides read TGTGCCAGCAGCTTAGTCTTTGGACAGGGGTCACCCCTCCACTTT. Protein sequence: CASSLVFGQGSPLHF. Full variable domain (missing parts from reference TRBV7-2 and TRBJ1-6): GAGVSQSPSNKVTEKGKDVELRCDPISGHTALYWYRQSLGQGLEFLIYFQGNSAPDKSGLPSDRFSAERTGGSVSTLTIQRTQQEDSAVYLCASSLVFGQGSPLHFGNGTRLTVT.

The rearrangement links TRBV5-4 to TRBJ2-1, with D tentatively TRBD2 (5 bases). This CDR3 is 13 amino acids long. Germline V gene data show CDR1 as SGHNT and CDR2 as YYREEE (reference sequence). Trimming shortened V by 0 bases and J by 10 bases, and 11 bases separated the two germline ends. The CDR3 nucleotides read TGTGCCAGCAGCTTGGGGGTCATAGCGGAGCAGTTCTTC. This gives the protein CASSLGVIAEQFF. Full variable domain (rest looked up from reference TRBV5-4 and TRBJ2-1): ETGVTQSPTHLIKTRGQQVTLRCSSQSGHNTVSWYQQALGQGPQFIFQYYREEENGRGNFPPRFSGLQFPNYSSELNVNALELDDSALYLCASSLGVIAEQFFGPGTRLTVL.

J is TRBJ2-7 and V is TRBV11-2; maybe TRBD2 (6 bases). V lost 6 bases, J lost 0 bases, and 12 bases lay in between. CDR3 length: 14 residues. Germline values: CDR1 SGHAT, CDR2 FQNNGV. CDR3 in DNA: TGTGCCAGCAGACCACGGGAGAGCTCCTACGAGCAGTACTTC. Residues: CASRPRESSYEQYF.

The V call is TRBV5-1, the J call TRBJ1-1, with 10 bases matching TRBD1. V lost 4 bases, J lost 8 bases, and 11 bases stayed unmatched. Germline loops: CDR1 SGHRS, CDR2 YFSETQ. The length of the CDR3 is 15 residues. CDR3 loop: CASSPNTGTGEEAFF. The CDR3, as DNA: TGCGCCAGCAGCCCGAATACCGGGACAGGGGAGGAAGCTTTCTTT.

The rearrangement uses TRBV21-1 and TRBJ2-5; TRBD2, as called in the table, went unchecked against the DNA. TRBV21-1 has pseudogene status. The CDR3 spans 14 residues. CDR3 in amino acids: CASSKVGSGETQYF. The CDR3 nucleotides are TGTGCCAGCAGCAAGGTGGGTTCGGGAGAGACCCAGTACTTC.

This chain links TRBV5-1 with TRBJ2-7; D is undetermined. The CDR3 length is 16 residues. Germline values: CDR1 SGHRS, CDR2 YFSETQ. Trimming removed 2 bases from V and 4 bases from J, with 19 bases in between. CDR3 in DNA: TGCGCCAGCAGCTTAGCCCCGGATCCGACCCCATACGAGCAGTACTTC. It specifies CASSLAPDPTPYEQYF.

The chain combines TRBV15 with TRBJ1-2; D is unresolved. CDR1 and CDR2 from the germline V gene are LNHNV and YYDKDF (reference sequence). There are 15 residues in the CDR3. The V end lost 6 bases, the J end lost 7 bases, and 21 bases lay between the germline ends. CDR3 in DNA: TGTGCCACCAGACCCGACCGCTCGGGGTTCTCTGGCTACACCTTC. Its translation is CATRPDRSGFSGYTF.

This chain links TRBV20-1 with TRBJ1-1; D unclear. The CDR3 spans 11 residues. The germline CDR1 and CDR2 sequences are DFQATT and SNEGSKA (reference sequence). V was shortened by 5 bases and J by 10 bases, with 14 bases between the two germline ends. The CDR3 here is CSASTPTGAFF. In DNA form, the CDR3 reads TGCAGTGCTTCTACCCCGACGGGAGCTTTCTTT.

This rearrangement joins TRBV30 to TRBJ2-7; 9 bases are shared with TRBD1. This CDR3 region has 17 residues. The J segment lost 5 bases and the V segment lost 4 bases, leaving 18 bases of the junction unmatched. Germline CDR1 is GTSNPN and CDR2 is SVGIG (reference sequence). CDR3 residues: CAWTSDRGVRERNEQYF. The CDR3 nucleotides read TGTGCCTGGACATCCGACAGGGGGGTGCGGGAGAGGAACGAGCAGTACTTC.

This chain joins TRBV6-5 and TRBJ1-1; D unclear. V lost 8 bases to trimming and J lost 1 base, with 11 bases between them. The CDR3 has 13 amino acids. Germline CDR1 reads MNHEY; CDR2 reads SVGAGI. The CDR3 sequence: CASGYRRNTEAFF. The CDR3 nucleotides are TGTGCCAGCGGATATCGAAGGAACACTGAAGCTTTCTTT.

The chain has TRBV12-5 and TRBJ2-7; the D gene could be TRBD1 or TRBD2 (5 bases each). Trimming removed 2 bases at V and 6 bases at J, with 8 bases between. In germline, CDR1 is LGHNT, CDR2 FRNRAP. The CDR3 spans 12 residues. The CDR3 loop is CASGLFGGEQYF. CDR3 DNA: TGTGCTAGTGGTTTGTTTGGGGGCGAGCAGTACTTC.

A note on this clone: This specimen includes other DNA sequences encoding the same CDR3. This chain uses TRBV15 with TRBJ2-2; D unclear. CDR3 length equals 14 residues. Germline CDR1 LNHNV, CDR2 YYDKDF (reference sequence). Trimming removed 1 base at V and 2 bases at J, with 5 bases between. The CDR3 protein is CATSRGGNTGELFF. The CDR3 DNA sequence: TGTGCCACCAGCAGAGGGGGAAACACCGGGGAGCTGTTTTTT.

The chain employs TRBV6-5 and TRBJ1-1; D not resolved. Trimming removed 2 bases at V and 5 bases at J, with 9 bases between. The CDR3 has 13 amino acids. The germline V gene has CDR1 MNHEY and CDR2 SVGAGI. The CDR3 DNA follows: TGTGCCAGCAGTTACACTCACGGGACTGAAGCTTTCTTT. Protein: CASSYTHGTEAFF.

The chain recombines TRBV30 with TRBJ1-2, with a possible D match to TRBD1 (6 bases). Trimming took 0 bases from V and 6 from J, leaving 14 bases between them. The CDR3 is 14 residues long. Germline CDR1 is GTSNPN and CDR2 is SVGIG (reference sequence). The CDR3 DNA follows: TGTGCCTGGAGTGTACTGGACGGGGGCAATGGCTACACCTTC. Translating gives CAWSVLDGGNGYTF.

For the CDR3, the DNA is TGTGCCTGGGCTCCTTTGAGGGGGGCCTCAAAGGGAGGTGAAGCTTTCTTT. This codes for CAWAPLRGASKGGEAFF. V usage is TRBV30 and J usage is TRBJ1-1, with D maybe TRBD1 (6 bases). Trimming shortened V by 5 bases and J by 7 bases, and 29 bases separated the two germline ends. Germline V CDR1 and CDR2: GTSNPN, SVGIG (reference sequence). The CDR3 is 17 amino acids.

The CDR3 nucleotides are TGTGCCGGTCAGGGGGCGCGTGACTCTGGGGCCAACGTCCTGACTTTC. Translating gives CAGQGARDSGANVLTF. The rearrangement uses TRBV2 and TRBJ2-6, with 8 bases that match TRBD1. Germline assignment: CDR1 SNHLY and CDR2 FYNNEI. The V and J ends lost 11 bases and 0 bases, in that order; junction bases with no gene match: 9. This CDR3 has 16 residues.